The entry below describes one T cell receptor (beta chain). No antigen is known for it. The record has no base qualities; no much larger clone is one base away. The data derive from a study of shared clonotypes between healthy human individuals (dated by TCRdb to 2018 to 2020). For the wider study: A few men and a couple of women, aged 18 to 49 years, made up the cohort. For each donor, CD4 naive and CD4 memory were each given three plates, CD8 naive was given two plates, and CD8 memory was given one plate. The study deeply sequenced blood TCR repertoires of about 5 healthy adults to estimate repertoire size and the extent of clonotype sharing between individuals. To increase sequencing depth and limit assay-specific biases, different laboratories used diverse techniques to prepare libraries and sequence TCR repertoires. Per donor, leukapheresis produced somewhere between about 0.94 and 10 billion PBMCs. Broader findings and caveats from the paper: The genetic and exposure-history diversity represented was limited by the small number of donors. Based on pairwise subsampling, the degree of clonotype sharing among donors was expected to be affected by sequencing depth. Sampling was limited to blood, and TCR repertoires in tissue likely differ from TCR repertoires in blood. Rarefaction of sorted-subset datasets indicated incomplete sequencing despite the large sequencing depth. Clonotypes shared by all four sorted-subset donors showed higher generation probabilities than non-shared clonotypes. Naive subsets generally had larger estimated clonotype richness than memory subsets. Across four donors, roughly 5.4% of naive CD4, approximately 3.6% of naive CD8, 2.3% of memory CD4, and over 0.35% of memory CD8 clonotypes were shared.

Between the V and J ends, shortened by 2 bases and 0 bases respectively, the junction contains 11 bases. Spanning cysteine to phenylalanine, the CDR3 consists of 15 amino acids. Only the CDR3 portion is preserved as DNA: 45 bases, with reading frame beginning at the first base. CDR1 and CDR2 were assigned from the germline V gene as SGHTA and FQGNSA. TCR CDR3 regions were amplified from genomic DNA by multiplex PCR using the deep immunoSEQ assay. Extracted genomic DNA from each cell subset was spread evenly across all wells of several immunoSEQ 96-well plates, with each plate serving as a replicate. For sorted subsets, 200 ng of genomic DNA, equivalent to 30,000 or so T cell genomes, went into each replicate PCR. Purified libraries were measured with a Qubit 3.0 fluorometer, size-checked on a Bioanalyzer 2100, and measured again with the KAPA Library Quantification kit. Every immunoSEQ 96-well plate was sequenced on a separate single-read 150-cycle Illumina NextSeq 550 flow cell. The authors processed their data as follows. Because only junctional sequences without quality scores were contained in the immunoSEQ output, filtering matching that applied to full-length reads could not be performed. Sequences were annotated with PyIR, a Python wrapper for IgBLAST v1.9, and V/J genes and CDR3 were assigned using IMGT germline references. Reads were filtered out if the reads had weak V/J assignments (E-value above 1e-6), no CDR3, stop codons, out-of-frame junctions, or ambiguous translated residues. V3J clonotypes were defined by identical inferred V gene, J gene, and CDR3 amino acid sequence. To compute the percentage overlap between repertoires, the number of shared unique clonotypes was divided by the size of the smaller repertoire. Repertoire richness was assessed with RTK rarefaction, the Chao1 estimator, and Recon v2.1 estimates of unobserved clonotypes. Generation probabilities were computed with OLGA for all TCRbeta clonotypes obtained by the gDNA method from several donors. TCRdb limited this immuneACCESS table to in-frame rearrangements with V and J called. A share of clones is missing; checked studies link under half to unresolved V genes, and the rest is unexplained. V, J and clone size are taken as reported in that table, and D and trimming were inferred from the DNA itself. This sample is represented by around 980,000 clones; 75% to 80% of them were singletons. Under 0.8% of the sample rests with the top ten.

The donors were healthy, HIV-negative adults with no recently reported acute infections or vaccinations. Every donor was a Caucasian adult residing in Nashville, Tennessee, USA. CD4+ T cells were enriched through magnetic negative selection, after which naive cells were positively selected on CD45RA and the remaining negative fraction served as the memory subset. Blood was obtained by leukapheresis, after which PBMCs were separated by Ficoll-Histopaque density gradient centrifugation and cryopreserved in liquid nitrogen vapor phase. Analytical flow cytometry was used to check the purity and quantity of each magnetically sorted T cell population. From each sorted fraction, genomic DNA was isolated and quantified by UV absorbance on a Nanodrop 2000c.

This receptor chain uses TRBV7-2 and TRBJ2-7; matching of 6 bases hints at TRBD1 as the D gene. The specimen sequenced was memory CD4+ T cells from PBMCs. In light of the paper, this sample's cell subset or site label describes: CD45RA-negative fraction. The clonotype was recovered from a man younger than 30 in good health. Some clones in this sample may be carry-over from other donors' samples. The DNA sequence reads TGTGCCAGCAGCTTACTCGGGACATACTCCTACGAGCAGTACTTC. The translation is CASSLLGTYSYEQYF. The full variable domain, completed from the reference TRBV7-2 and TRBJ2-7 proteins outside the CDR3, reads GAGVSQSPSNKVTEKGKDVELRCDPISGHTALYWYRQSLGQGLEFLIYFQGNSAPDKSGLPSDRFSAERTGGSVSTLTIQRTQQEDSAVYLCASSLLGTYSYEQYFGPGTRLTVT.